The rows below give T cell receptor beta chains drawn from one sample of a study of T cell responses to AZD1222 COVID-19 vaccine. Produced via immunoSEQ multiplex PCR; TCRdb's table is partial and in-frame only. Of about 140,000 clones in the sample, about 91% are singletons; the top ten hold around 3.5%. This material consisted of peripheral blood, taken on day 0 of AZD1222 vaccination. These receptors all come from an adult in good health. The CDR3 runs from the conserved cysteine through the conserved F or W. D genes are given only for firm matches. A clone size is listed for some rows: how often the clone was seen (once, few, many), or a class if it is expanded.

j_call: TRBJ1-1; clone_size: .; v_call: TRBV24-1; d_call: .; cdr3_nt: TGTGCCACCAGTGATTCCCAGAACACTGAAGCTTTCTTT; cdr3_aa: CATSDSQNTEAFF
j_call: TRBJ2-1; clone_size: .; v_call: TRBV30; d_call: .; cdr3_nt: TGTGCCTGGGCGCCCCAGGGCCTCAACATTTGGTTCTTC; cdr3_aa: CAWAPQGLNIWFF
j_call: TRBJ2-2; clone_size: .; v_call: TRBV21-1; d_call: .; cdr3_nt: TGTGCCAGCAGCACCCACACCAGGACAGTGAACACCGGGGAGCTGTTTTTT; cdr3_aa: CASSTHTRTVNTGELFF
j_call: TRBJ2-7; clone_size: .; v_call: TRBV6-6; d_call: TRBD1; cdr3_nt: TGTGCCAGCAACCTACAGGGGACCGGTTACGAGCAGTACTTC; cdr3_aa: CASNLQGTGYEQYF
j_call: TRBJ1-1; clone_size: .; v_call: TRBV6-4; d_call: .; cdr3_nt: TGTGCCAGCAGCCAAAGGGGTGAGAGCACTGAAGCTTTCTTT; cdr3_aa: CASSQRGESTEAFF
j_call: TRBJ1-6; clone_size: .; v_call: TRBV9; d_call: .; cdr3_nt: TGTGCCAGCAGGGCTACAGGGACCCATAATTCACCCCTCCACTTT; cdr3_aa: CASRATGTHNSPLHF
j_call: TRBJ2-7; clone_size: .; v_call: TRBV6-5; d_call: TRBD2; cdr3_nt: TGTGCCAGCAGCCGGGGAGGGCTCTACGAGCAGTACTTC; cdr3_aa: CASSRGGLYEQYF
j_call: TRBJ1-5; clone_size: .; v_call: TRBV19; d_call: .; cdr3_nt: TGTGCCAGTAGTATAGAAGAAGATCAGCCCCAGCATTTT; cdr3_aa: CASSIEEDQPQHF
j_call: TRBJ2-5; clone_size: few; v_call: TRBV5-8; d_call: .; cdr3_nt: TGTGCCAGCAGCCTTGGTAGGCAGGGATCTGGAGAGACCCAGTACTTC; cdr3_aa: CASSLGRQGSGETQYF
j_call: TRBJ2-5; clone_size: .; v_call: TRBV28; d_call: TRBD1; cdr3_nt: TGTGCCAGCAGTTTTACGGGACAGGGCCAGGCGGAGACCCAGTACTTC; cdr3_aa: CASSFTGQGQAETQYF
j_call: TRBJ1-1; clone_size: .; v_call: TRBV7-3; d_call: .; cdr3_nt: TGTGCCAGCAGCACAAGGGGAAACACTGAAGCTTTCTTT; cdr3_aa: CASSTRGNTEAFF
j_call: TRBJ1-5; clone_size: once; v_call: TRBV7-2; d_call: .; cdr3_nt: TGTGCCAGCAGCTTAGGGGTCCGGGAAGGCCAGCCCCAGCATTTT; cdr3_aa: CASSLGVREGQPQHF
j_call: TRBJ1-5; clone_size: .; v_call: TRBV6-1; d_call: .; cdr3_nt: TGTGCCAGCAGTGAAGCTGGACTTCAGCCCCAGCATTTT; cdr3_aa: CASSEAGLQPQHF
j_call: TRBJ1-5; clone_size: .; v_call: TRBV28; d_call: .; cdr3_nt: TGTGCCAGCACTGGGCAGGGCTGGCAGCCCCAGCATTTT; cdr3_aa: CASTGQGWQPQHF
j_call: TRBJ2-1; clone_size: .; v_call: TRBV6-2/TRBV6-3; d_call: .; cdr3_nt: TGTGCCAGCAGTCCCCCTCCCTACAATGAGCAGTTCTTC; cdr3_aa: CASSPPPYNEQFF
j_call: TRBJ1-2; clone_size: .; v_call: TRBV30; d_call: .; cdr3_nt: TGTGCCTGGAGTGTTGCCTATGGCTACACCTTC; cdr3_aa: CAWSVAYGYTF
j_call: TRBJ2-3; clone_size: .; v_call: TRBV7-6; d_call: .; cdr3_nt: TGTGCCAGCAGCTCCCCATACGATACGCAGTATTTT; cdr3_aa: CASSSPYDTQYF
j_call: TRBJ2-7; clone_size: .; v_call: TRBV20-1; d_call: .; cdr3_nt: TGCAGTGCGAGCACAGGATTAGAGCAGTACTTC; cdr3_aa: CSASTGLEQYF